A single sample gave rise to the 12 T cell receptor beta chains below, sequenced in a study of blood T cell repertoires in COVID-19. Sequencing used immunoSEQ multiplex PCR; TCRdb keeps in-frame clones, though not all of them. The sample consists of 150,000 to 200,000 clones, 65% to 85% of them appearing once. Specimen: peripheral blood. The receptor source for this set is a man between 60 and 75 years old with active or convalescent COVID-19.

In DNA, the CDR3 is TGTGCCAGTAGTATGGGGAGGTTGAACACTGAAGCTTTCTTT. Its protein is CASSMGRLNTEAFF. The chain uses TRBV19 and TRBJ1-1, with D unclear. CDR1 LNHDA and CDR2 SQIVND come from the germline V gene (reference sequence). Between the trimmed V and J ends, which lost 3 bases and 0 bases, there was a span of 8 bases. CDR3 length equals 14 residues.

This sequence joins TRBV27 and TRBJ2-3, with D perhaps matching TRBD1 (7 bases). CDR1 and CDR2 (germline): MNHEY, SMNVEV (reference sequence). V lost 5 bases, J lost 4 bases, and 22 bases lay in between. CDR3 length equals 17 residues. CDR3 sequence reads: CASSPRGAGSGSDTQYF. The DNA for the CDR3 is TGTGCCAGCAGTCCCAGGGGGGCGGGATCTGGCTCAGATACGCAGTATTTT.

This clone was picked up a small number of times. This sequence joins TRBV19 and TRBJ2-3, with D unresolved. The CDR3 runs to 14 residues. V was pared by 8 bases and J by 2 bases, with 14 bases between. The germline gives CDR1 LNHDA, CDR2 SQIVND (reference sequence). The CDR3 DNA is TGTGCCAGTGCCACTACCTCAATCACAGATACGCAGTATTTT. Translating gives CASATTSITDTQYF.

The table lists this clone with a few counts. J is TRBJ1-4 and V is TRBV10-3, with D unresolved. Trimming removed 6 bases at V and 0 bases at J, with 8 bases between. The CDR3 extends over 14 amino acids. Germline CDR1 ENHRY, CDR2 SYGVKD. DNA for the CDR3: TGTGCCATCAGCTCGGGGACAACTAATGAAAAACTGTTTTTT. Residues: CAISSGTTNEKLFF.

This chain uses TRBV7-9 with TRBJ2-7, with 7 bases matching TRBD2. V lost 3 bases and J lost 2; bases outside the gene matches: 13. Germline V gene sequence: CDR1 SEHNR, CDR2 FQNEAQ (reference sequence). This CDR3 is built from 17 residues. CDR3 region: CASSFTREAGGPYEQYF. The CDR3 DNA follows: TGTGCCAGCAGCTTTACCCGGGAGGCAGGTGGGCCCTACGAGCAGTACTTC. The variable domain in full, with the rest retrieved from reference TRBV7-9 and TRBJ2-7, is DTGVSQNPRHKITKRGQNVTFRCDPISEHNRLYWYRQTLGQGPEFLTYFQNEAQLEKSRLLSDRFSAERPKGSFSTLEIQRTEQGDSAMYLCASSFTREAGGPYEQYFGPGTRLTVT.

The chain combines TRBV19 with TRBJ1-5, with 9 bases aligning to TRBD1. V was pared by 5 bases and J by 6 bases, with 5 bases of the junction left unmatched. Per the germline V gene, CDR1 is LNHDA and CDR2 is SQIVND (reference sequence). The CDR3 runs to 14 residues. DNA of the CDR3: TGTGCCAGTAGTGGAACAGGGGGCTTTCAGCCCCAGCATTTT. Amino acid sequence: CASSGTGGFQPQHF.

The V gene is TRBV4-1, the J gene TRBJ2-6; 7 bases align to TRBD1. J gave up 4 bases and V 3 bases, and 9 bases lay outside the gene matches. This CDR3 is 17 amino acids long. The germline CDR1 and CDR2 sequences are MGHRA and YSYEKL. CDR3 sequence (DNA): TGCGCCAGCAGCCAGTCGACTACAGGGGTCGGGGCCAACGTCCTGACTTTC. Residues: CASSQSTTGVGANVLTF.

This clone was seen a handful of times. The CDR3 bases are TGTGCCAGCAGCATTAGCGGGAGATCCTACAATGAGCAGTTCTTC. It is translated as CASSISGRSYNEQFF. The chain couples TRBV7-2 to TRBJ2-1; 9 nucleotides line up with TRBD2. CDR1 and CDR2 from the germline V gene are SGHTA and FQGNSA. CDR3 size: 15 residues. Losses at the gene ends were 5 bases for V and 1 base for J; bases not matched to a gene: 3.

The rearrangement links TRBV6-5 to TRBJ1-1; 9 bases line up with TRBD1. Germline V lookup: CDR1 MNHEY, CDR2 SVGAGI. Unmatched junction bases numbered 9, after V lost 6 bases and J lost 10 bases. The CDR3 runs 13 residues. The CDR3 DNA is TGTGCCAGCAGCTTTCCCGGGACAGGGACAGCTTTCTTT. Translated, it gives CASSFPGTGTAFF.

The V and J genes are TRBV7-9 and TRBJ2-7, with D tentatively TRBD1 (5 bases). Trimming removed 2 bases from V and 2 bases from J, with 13 bases in between. The CDR3 sequence is 15 residues long. The germline CDR1 and CDR2 sequences are SEHNR and FQNEAQ (reference sequence). CDR3 protein: CASSLPQQVTYEQYF. In DNA form, the CDR3 reads TGTGCCAGCAGCTTACCTCAACAGGTTACCTACGAGCAGTACTTC.

The rearrangement links TRBV15 to TRBJ1-1; D might be TRBD1 (5 bases). The V gene lost 1 base and the J gene lost 0 bases, with 15 bases spanning the gap. There are 17 residues in the CDR3. Germline loops: CDR1 LNHNV, CDR2 YYDKDF (reference sequence). DNA for the CDR3: TGTGCCACCAGCAGAGCGGGGGGGGGAATTTTGAACACTGAAGCTTTCTTT. Protein product: CATSRAGGGILNTEAFF.

The sample holds a few counts of this clone. J is TRBJ2-2 and V is TRBV19; TRBD2 matches at 15 bases. The CDR3 covers 19 residues. The germline V gene encodes CDR1 LNHDA and CDR2 SQIVND (reference sequence). The ends lost 4 bases at V and 5 bases at J; junction bases unmatched: 11. CDR3: CASSTSRTSGRARTGELFF. The CDR3 nucleotides read TGTGCCAGTAGTACAAGCCGGACTAGCGGGAGGGCTCGGACCGGGGAGCTGTTTTTT.